This T cell receptor (beta chain) was sequenced in a study of graft-versus-host responses after intestinal transplantation. Background on the study: Among the recipients, all got anti-thymocyte globulin induction and then tacrolimus and steroids for about three years.

Marrow after transplant was taken from the posterior iliac crest or another site. Study-level results: Allografts of patients with graft-donor T cell macrochimerism showed high graft-versus-host to host-versus-graft clone ratios. Recipient marrow contained GvH clones, some of which appeared first in ileum or blood.

On this clone: Its antigen remains unidentified.

CDR1 and CDR2 from the germline V gene are SGHKS and YYEKEE (reference sequence). V lost 6 bases, J lost 1 base, and 7 bases lay in between. The CDR3 is 12 residues long. Only in-frame clones appear in the TCRdb table, and some are missing; sequencing was by immunoSEQ multiplex PCR. This table holds 3,200 or so clones, 85% to 95% found once. The material sequenced was bone marrow, taken around 350 days after transplant. This rearrangement joins TRBV5-5 to TRBJ2-5; the D is unclear. This clonotype was sampled from a human patient who received an intestinal transplant, so some T cells may come from the graft donor. The DNA for the CDR3 is TGTGCCAGCATCGGCGGCCAAGAGACCCAGTACTTC. Amino acids: CASIGGQETQYF.